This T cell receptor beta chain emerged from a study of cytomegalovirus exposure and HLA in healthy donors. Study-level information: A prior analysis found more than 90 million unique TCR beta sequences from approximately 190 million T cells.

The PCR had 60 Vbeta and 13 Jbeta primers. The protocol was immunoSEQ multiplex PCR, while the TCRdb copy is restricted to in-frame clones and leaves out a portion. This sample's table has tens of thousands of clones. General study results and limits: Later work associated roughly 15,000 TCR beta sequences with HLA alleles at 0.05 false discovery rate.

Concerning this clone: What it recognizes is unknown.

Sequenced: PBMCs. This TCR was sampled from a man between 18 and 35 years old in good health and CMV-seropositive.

The chain's CDR3 is CASSVGGQGAGTGELFF. Written as DNA, the CDR3 is TGTGCCAGCAGCGTAGGGGGACAGGGGGCGGGCACCGGGGAGCTGTTTTTT. The genes are TRBV9 and TRBJ2-2; 12 bases are shared with TRBD1. J gave up 4 bases and V 0 bases, and 4 bases lay outside the gene matches. The germline V gene has CDR1 SGDLS and CDR2 YYNGEE. The length of the CDR3 is 17 residues.